A single sample gave rise to the 20 T cell receptor beta chains below, sequenced in a study of cytomegalovirus exposure and HLA in healthy donors. It was with 60 Vbeta and 13 Jbeta primers that the PCR ran. Libraries were prepared by immunoSEQ multiplex PCR; TCRdb keeps only in-frame clonotypes and omits some of them. The sample holds about 160,000 clones, roughly 72% seen once. The sample comprised PBMCs. These receptors originate from a woman aged 40 to 50 in good health and CMV-seronegative.

This clone has more than one count but fewer than ten. J is TRBJ2-2 and V is TRBV18; 7 bases align to TRBD1. Trimming removed 3 bases from V and 5 bases from J; junction bases left unmatched: 3. The CDR3 length is 14 residues. The germline gives CDR1 KGHSH, CDR2 LQKENI. The CDR3 sequence: CASSPGTETGELFF. The CDR3 DNA sequence: TGTGCCAGCTCACCCGGGACAGAGACCGGGGAGCTGTTTTTT.

The chain recombines TRBV6-5 with TRBJ2-6, with a tentative D call TRBD2 (6 bases). This CDR3 is built from 15 residues. From germline, CDR1 is MNHEY and CDR2 SVGAGI. V dropped 2 bases and J dropped 2 bases, with 7 bases sitting between them. Written as DNA, the CDR3 is TGTGCCAGCAGTTACAGGGAGGCTGGGGCCAACGTCCTGACTTTC. It specifies CASSYREAGANVLTF.

This clone came up a few times. The chain is built from TRBV28 and TRBJ1-4; D is perhaps TRBD1 (6 bases). Per germline, CDR1 MDHEN and CDR2 SYDVKM. CDR3 length: 14 residues. Trimming took off 2 bases at V and 6 bases at J, with 10 bases between the two ends. CDR3 nucleotides: TGTGCCAGCAGTTTACACAGGGCGGATGAAAAACTGTTTTTT. Protein: CASSLHRADEKLFF.

The chain carries TRBV10-3 and TRBJ2-2, with 11 positions matching TRBD2. The junction had 4 bases not matched to a gene; V was cut back by 5 bases and J by 5 bases. The CDR3 sequence is 15 residues long. CDR1 is ENHRY, CDR2 SYGVKD, per germline. DNA for the CDR3: TGTGCCATCAGTACTAGCGGGAGAGGGACCGGGGAGCTGTTTTTT. Translating gives CAISTSGRGTGELFF.

V usage is TRBV6-5 and J usage is TRBJ2-7, with 9 positions matching TRBD1. This CDR3 has 15 amino acids. CDR1 MNHEY and CDR2 SVGAGI come from the germline V gene. With V trimmed by 6 bases and J by 4 bases, 10 bases remained unmatched. In DNA, the CDR3 is TGTGCCAGCAGAGACACCGGGACAGGGTCTTACGAGCAGTACTTC. Translation: CASRDTGTGSYEQYF.

This chain's CDR3 is CASSCLGTGDYNEQFF. The CDR3 nucleotides read TGTGCCAGCAGTTGCCTTGGGACAGGGGACTACAATGAGCAGTTCTTC. V usage is TRBV6-8 and J usage is TRBJ2-1; 10 bases align to TRBD1. CDR1 and CDR2 (germline): MNHGY, SAAAGT. J lost 3 bases, V lost 4 bases, and 6 bases had no gene match. This CDR3 has 16 amino acids.

The chain has TRBV6-1 and TRBJ1-1; TRBD1 matches 7 bases. Unmatched junction bases numbered 11, after V lost 6 bases and J lost 4 bases. CDR1 MNHNS and CDR2 SASEGT come from the germline V gene. The CDR3 covers 15 residues. CDR3 nucleotides: TGTGCCAGCAGACTACCGACAGGGATGGGCACTGAAGCTTTCTTT. It yields the protein CASRLPTGMGTEAFF.

The rearrangement uses TRBV11-3 and TRBJ2-1; D perhaps matches TRBD1 (8 bases). CDR1 is SGHNT and CDR2 is YENEEA in the germline V gene. CDR3 length equals 16 residues. Trimming took off 5 bases at V and 5 bases at J, with 19 bases between the two ends. CDR3 sequence (DNA): TGTGCCAGCAGCCCAGGGGGCGGGAGAGGGGACAATGAGCAGTTCTTC. Translating gives CASSPGGGRGDNEQFF. The whole variable domain, filled in from reference TRBV11-3 and TRBJ2-1, reads EAGVVQSPRYKIIEKKQPVAFWCNPISGHNTLYWYLQNLGQGPELLIRYENEEAVDDSQLPKDRFSAERLKGVDSTLKIQPAELGDSAVYLCASSPGGGRGDNEQFFGPGTRLTVL.

The genes are TRBV7-5 and TRBJ2-3; the table's D call TRBD2 went unverified against the DNA. TRBV7-5 is labeled a pseudogene. The CDR3 runs 18 residues. CDR3 nucleotides: TGTGCCAGAAGCTTAGAAGTGTGTGGGCGGGAGCGTGTAGATACGCAGTATTTT. Its translation: CARSLEVCGRERVDTQYF.

This clone appeared once. The chain uses TRBV2 and TRBJ2-7, with D perhaps matching TRBD2 (6 bases). The CDR3 length is 15 residues. Germline CDR1 SNHLY, CDR2 FYNNEI. Between the trimmed V and J ends, which lost 6 bases and 2 bases, there was a span of 17 bases. CDR3 residues: CASRDPGLLPYEQYF. CDR3 nucleotides: TGTGCCAGCAGGGACCCGGGACTCCTTCCCTACGAGCAGTACTTC.

The V call is TRBV29-1, the J call TRBJ2-5; D gene uncertain. Per germline, CDR1 SQVTM and CDR2 ANQGSEA. The CDR3 runs to 12 residues. The V gene lost 6 bases and the J gene lost 9 bases, with 17 bases spanning the gap. The CDR3 loop reads CSVENSDSAQYF. The CDR3 DNA reads TGCAGCGTCGAAAACTCCGACTCCGCCCAGTACTTC.

The rearrangement joins TRBV5-1 to TRBJ2-7, with TRBD2 identical over 10 bases. The germline gives CDR1 SGHRS, CDR2 YFSETQ. The CDR3 runs to 18 residues. J gave up 2 bases and V 0 bases, and 11 bases lay outside the gene matches. The CDR3 reads CASSLGPGTSVLTYEQYF. The DNA for the CDR3 is TGCGCCAGCAGCTTGGGGCCCGGGACTAGCGTTCTTACCTACGAGCAGTACTTC.

The CDR3 DNA follows: TGTGCCAGCAGCGACCCCGCAGGCAGCTACAATGAGCAGTTCTTC. It is translated as CASSDPAGSYNEQFF. The V gene is TRBV9, the J gene TRBJ2-1, with unresolved D. The CDR3 loop spans 15 amino acids. CDR1 and CDR2 from the germline V gene are SGDLS and YYNGEE. The V end was cut by 3 bases, the J end by 3 bases, with 13 bases between.

This chain connects TRBV9 to TRBJ2-2; 11 bases line up with TRBD2. Germline V gene lookup returns CDR1 SGDLS and CDR2 YYNGEE. This CDR3 is 15 amino acids long. V dropped 5 bases and J dropped 2; count of bases not matched to a gene: 2. The CDR3: CASRGTSGNTGELFF. CDR3 DNA: TGTGCCAGCAGAGGGACTAGCGGTAACACCGGGGAGCTGTTTTTT.

The gene calls are TRBV12-5 and TRBJ1-1; TRBD1 matches 9 bases. This CDR3 has 16 amino acids. Germline assignment: CDR1 LGHNT and CDR2 FRNRAP. V lost 0 bases to trimming and J lost 2 bases; unmatched junction nucleotides: 4. For the CDR3, the DNA is TGTGCTAGTGGTTTGGTACAGGGACAGGGAAACACTGAAGCTTTCTTT. Translated, it gives CASGLVQGQGNTEAFF.

This clone was found a few times. CDR3 sequence: CASSPQSGAREQYF. As DNA, the CDR3 is TGTGCCAGCTCACCACAATCAGGGGCGAGAGAGCAGTACTTC. This chain joins TRBV18 and TRBJ2-7; D perhaps matches TRBD1 (6 bases). Germline CDR1 KGHSH, CDR2 LQKENI. V was trimmed by 1 base and J by 7 bases, leaving 14 bases between them. The CDR3 covers 14 residues.

CDR3 in DNA: TGTGCCAGCAGCGACGGACAGGGAGCATACAATGAGCAGTTCTTC. This gives the protein CASSDGQGAYNEQFF. J is TRBJ2-1 and V is TRBV7-9; TRBD1 matches 8 bases. The CDR3 spans 15 residues. Unmatched junction bases numbered 7, after V lost 5 bases and J lost 4 bases. Germline CDR1 reads SEHNR; CDR2 reads FQNEAQ (reference sequence).

J is TRBJ1-4 and V is TRBV7-9; 7 bases are a match to TRBD1. Germline V CDR1 and CDR2: SEHNR, FQNEAQ (reference sequence). CDR3 size: 12 residues. After removal of 4 bases from V and 10 bases from J, the junction contained 3 bases not matched to a gene. CDR3 DNA: TGTGCCAGCAGCTCTAGACAGGGAAAACTGTTTTTT. This gives the protein CASSSRQGKLFF.

This chain joins TRBV2 and TRBJ2-7; D is perhaps TRBD1 (6 bases). This CDR3 has 15 amino acids. In germline, CDR1 is SNHLY, CDR2 FYNNEI. The V and J ends lost 2 bases and 0 bases respectively, with 11 bases between them. CDR3 protein: CASSERQGSSYEQYF. CDR3 nucleotides: TGTGCCAGCAGTGAAAGGCAGGGGAGCTCCTACGAGCAGTACTTC.

This rearrangement joins TRBV6-1 to TRBJ2-7; possible D gene TRBD1, 6 bases. This CDR3 has 13 amino acids. Per the germline V gene, CDR1 is MNHNS and CDR2 is SASEGT. V shed 10 bases and J shed 5 bases, with 18 bases lying between them. CDR3 DNA: TGTGCCACCACCACAGGGACGGTCGACGAGCAGTACTTC. Amino acids: CATTTGTVDEQYF.